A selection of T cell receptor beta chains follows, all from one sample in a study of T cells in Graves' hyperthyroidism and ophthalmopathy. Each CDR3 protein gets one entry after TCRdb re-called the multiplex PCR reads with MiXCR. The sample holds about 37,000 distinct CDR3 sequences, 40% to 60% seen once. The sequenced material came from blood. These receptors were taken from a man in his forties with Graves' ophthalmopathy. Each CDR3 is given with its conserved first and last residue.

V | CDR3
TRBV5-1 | CASSLAAANTGELFF
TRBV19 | CASSIFRGAGSNQPQHF
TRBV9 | CVSSVAGQGTYGQYF
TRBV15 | CATSRVGTRGVAFF
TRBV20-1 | CSATAAGATYNEQFF
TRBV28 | CASTLGTGGVNYGYTF
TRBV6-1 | CASSVKQHTGEPFF
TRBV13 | CASSLGQGRGEAFF
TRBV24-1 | CATSDPGTATTGELFF
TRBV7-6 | CASSPGLAGGRVITDTQYF
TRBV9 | CASSVGLGQGNIQYF
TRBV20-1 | CSARDKGNTGELFF
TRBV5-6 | CASSLQGATGKLFF